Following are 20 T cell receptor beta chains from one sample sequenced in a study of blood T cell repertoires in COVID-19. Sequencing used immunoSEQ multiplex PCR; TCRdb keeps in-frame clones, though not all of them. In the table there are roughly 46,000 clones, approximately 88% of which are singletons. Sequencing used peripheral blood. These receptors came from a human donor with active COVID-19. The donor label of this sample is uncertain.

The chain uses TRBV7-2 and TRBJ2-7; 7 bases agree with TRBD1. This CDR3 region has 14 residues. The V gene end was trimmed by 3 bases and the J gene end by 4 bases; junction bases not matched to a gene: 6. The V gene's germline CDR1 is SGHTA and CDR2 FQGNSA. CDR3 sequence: CASSFTGASYEQYF. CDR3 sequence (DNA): TGTGCCAGCAGCTTTACAGGGGCTTCGTACGAGCAGTACTTC.

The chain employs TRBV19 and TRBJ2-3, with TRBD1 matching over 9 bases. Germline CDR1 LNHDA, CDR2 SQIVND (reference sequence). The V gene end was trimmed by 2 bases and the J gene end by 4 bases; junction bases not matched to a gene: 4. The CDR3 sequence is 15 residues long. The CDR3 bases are TGTGCCAGTAGTATACAGGACAGGGGCGCAGATACGCAGTATTTT. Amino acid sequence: CASSIQDRGADTQYF.

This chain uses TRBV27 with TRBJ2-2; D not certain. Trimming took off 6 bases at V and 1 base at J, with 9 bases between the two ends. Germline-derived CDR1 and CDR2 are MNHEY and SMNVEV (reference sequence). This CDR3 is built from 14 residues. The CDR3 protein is CASRALRNTGELFF. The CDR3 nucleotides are TGTGCCAGCAGGGCCCTCCGGAACACCGGGGAGCTGTTTTTT.

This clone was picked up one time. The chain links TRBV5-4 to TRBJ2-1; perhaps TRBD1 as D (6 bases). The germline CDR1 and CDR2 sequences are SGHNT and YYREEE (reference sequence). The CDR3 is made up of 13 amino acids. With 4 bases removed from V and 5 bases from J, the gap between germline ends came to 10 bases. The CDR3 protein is CASSLDRNNEQFF. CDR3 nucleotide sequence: TGTGCCAGCAGCCTCGACAGGAACAATGAGCAGTTCTTC.

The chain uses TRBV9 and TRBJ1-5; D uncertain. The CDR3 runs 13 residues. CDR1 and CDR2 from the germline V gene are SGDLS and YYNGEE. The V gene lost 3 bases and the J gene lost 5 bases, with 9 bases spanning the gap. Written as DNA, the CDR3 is TGTGCCAGCAGCGACATCCCCGATCAGCCCCAGCATTTT. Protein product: CASSDIPDQPQHF.

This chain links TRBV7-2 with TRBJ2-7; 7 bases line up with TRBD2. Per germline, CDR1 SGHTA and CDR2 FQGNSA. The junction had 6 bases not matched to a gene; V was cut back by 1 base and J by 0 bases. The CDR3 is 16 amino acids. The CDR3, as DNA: TGTGCCAGCAGCTTAGGGGGGGGGTCTTACTCCTACGAGCAGTACTTC. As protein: CASSLGGGSYSYEQYF. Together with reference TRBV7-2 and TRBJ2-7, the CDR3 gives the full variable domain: GAGVSQSPSNKVTEKGKDVELRCDPISGHTALYWYRQSLGQGLEFLIYFQGNSAPDKSGLPSDRFSAERTGGSVSTLTIQRTQQEDSAVYLCASSLGGGSYSYEQYFGPGTRLTVT.

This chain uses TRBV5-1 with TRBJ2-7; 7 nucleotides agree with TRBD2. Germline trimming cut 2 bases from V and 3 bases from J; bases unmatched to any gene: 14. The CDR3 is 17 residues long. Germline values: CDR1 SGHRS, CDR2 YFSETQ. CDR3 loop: CASSFPTFGTIIYEQYF. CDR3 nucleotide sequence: TGCGCCAGCAGCTTTCCCACGTTCGGGACTATTATCTACGAGCAGTACTTC.

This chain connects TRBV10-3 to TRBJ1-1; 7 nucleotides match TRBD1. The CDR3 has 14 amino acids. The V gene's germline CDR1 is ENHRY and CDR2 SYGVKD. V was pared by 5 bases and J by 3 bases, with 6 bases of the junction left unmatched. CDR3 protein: CAISRQGRDTEAFF. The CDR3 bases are TGTGCCATCAGTAGACAGGGTAGGGACACTGAAGCTTTCTTT.

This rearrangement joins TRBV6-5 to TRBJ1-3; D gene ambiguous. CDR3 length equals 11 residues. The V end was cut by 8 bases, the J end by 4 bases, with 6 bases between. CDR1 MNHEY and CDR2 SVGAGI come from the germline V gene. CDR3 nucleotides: TGTGCCAGCTTACTGGGAAACACCATATATTTT. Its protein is CASLLGNTIYF.

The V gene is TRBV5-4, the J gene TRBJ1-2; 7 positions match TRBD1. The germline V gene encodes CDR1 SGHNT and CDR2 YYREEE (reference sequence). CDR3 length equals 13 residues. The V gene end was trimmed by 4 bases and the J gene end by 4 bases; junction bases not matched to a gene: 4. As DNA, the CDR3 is TGTGCCAGCAGCGAACAGGGGTCCTATGGCTACACCTTC. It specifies CASSEQGSYGYTF.

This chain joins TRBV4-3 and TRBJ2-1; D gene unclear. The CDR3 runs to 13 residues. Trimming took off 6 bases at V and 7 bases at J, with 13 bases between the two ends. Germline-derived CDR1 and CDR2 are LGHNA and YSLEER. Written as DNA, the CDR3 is TGCGCCAGCAGTCAAACCTTCCGGAATGAGCAGTTCTTC. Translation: CASSQTFRNEQFF.

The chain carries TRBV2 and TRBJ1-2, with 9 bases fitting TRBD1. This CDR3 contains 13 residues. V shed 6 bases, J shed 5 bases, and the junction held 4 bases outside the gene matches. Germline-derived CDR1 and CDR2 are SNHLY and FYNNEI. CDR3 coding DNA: TGTGCCAGCAGCATAGGGACAGGGTATGGCTACACCTTC. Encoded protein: CASSIGTGYGYTF.

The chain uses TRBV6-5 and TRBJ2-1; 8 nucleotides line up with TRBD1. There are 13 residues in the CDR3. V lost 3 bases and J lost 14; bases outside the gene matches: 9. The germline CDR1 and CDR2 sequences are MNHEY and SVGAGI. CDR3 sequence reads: CASSYSGTGLEFF. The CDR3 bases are TGTGCCAGCAGTTATTCCGGGACAGGATTGGAGTTCTTC.

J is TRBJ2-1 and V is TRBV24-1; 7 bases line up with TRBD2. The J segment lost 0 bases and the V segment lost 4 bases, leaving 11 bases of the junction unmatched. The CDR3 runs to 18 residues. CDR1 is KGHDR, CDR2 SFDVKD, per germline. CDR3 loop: CATSDPSGGETSYNEQFF. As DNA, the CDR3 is TGTGCCACCAGTGACCCTAGCGGAGGGGAAACCTCCTACAATGAGCAGTTCTTC.

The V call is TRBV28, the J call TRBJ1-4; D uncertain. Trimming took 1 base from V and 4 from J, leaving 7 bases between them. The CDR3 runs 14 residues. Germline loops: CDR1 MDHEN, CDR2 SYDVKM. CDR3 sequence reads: CASSLFPSNEKLFF. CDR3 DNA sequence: TGTGCCAGCAGTTTATTTCCGAGTAATGAAAAACTGTTTTTT.

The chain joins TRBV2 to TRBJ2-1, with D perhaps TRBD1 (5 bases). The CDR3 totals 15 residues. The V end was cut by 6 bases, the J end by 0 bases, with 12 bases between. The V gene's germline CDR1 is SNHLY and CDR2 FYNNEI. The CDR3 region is CASRLRDSSYNEQFF. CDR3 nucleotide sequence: TGTGCCAGCAGACTCAGGGATAGCTCCTACAATGAGCAGTTCTTC. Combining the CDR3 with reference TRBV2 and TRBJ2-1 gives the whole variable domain EPEVTQTPSHQVTQMGQEVILRCVPISNHLYFYWYRQILGQKVEFLVSFYNNEISEKSEIFDDQFSVERPDGSNFTLKIRSTKLEDSAMYFCASRLRDSSYNEQFFGPGTRLTVL.

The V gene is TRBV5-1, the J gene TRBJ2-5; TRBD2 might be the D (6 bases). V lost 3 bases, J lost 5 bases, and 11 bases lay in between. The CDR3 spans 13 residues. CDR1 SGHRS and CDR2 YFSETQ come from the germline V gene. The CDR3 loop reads CASSYGGTETQYF. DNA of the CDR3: TGCGCCAGCAGCTACGGGGGTACCGAGACCCAGTACTTC. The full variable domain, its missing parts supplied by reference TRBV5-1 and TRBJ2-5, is KAGVTQTPRYLIKTRGQQVTLSCSPISGHRSVSWYQQTPGQGLQFLFEYFSETQRNKGNFPGRFSGRQFSNSRSEMNVSTLELGDSALYLCASSYGGTETQYFGPGTRLLVL.

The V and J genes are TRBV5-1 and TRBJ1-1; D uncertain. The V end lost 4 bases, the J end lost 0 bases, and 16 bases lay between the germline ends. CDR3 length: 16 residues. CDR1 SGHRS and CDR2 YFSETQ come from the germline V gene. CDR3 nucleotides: TGCGCCAGCAGCCTGCTTGGATTGGGCCTGAACACTGAAGCTTTCTTT. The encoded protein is CASSLLGLGLNTEAFF.

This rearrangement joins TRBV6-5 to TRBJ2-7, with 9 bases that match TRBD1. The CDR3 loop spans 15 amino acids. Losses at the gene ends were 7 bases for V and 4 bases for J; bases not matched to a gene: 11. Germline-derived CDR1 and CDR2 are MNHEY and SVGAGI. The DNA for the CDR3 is TGTGCCAGCACCATGGCACAGGGGGCTGGGTACGAGCAGTACTTC. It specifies CASTMAQGAGYEQYF.

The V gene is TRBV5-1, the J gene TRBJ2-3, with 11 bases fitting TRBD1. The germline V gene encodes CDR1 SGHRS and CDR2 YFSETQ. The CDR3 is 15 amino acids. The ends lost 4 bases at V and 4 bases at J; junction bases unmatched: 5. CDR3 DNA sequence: TGCGCCAGCAGCGGACAGGGGGCTGGCTCAGATACGCAGTATTTT. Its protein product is CASSGQGAGSDTQYF.